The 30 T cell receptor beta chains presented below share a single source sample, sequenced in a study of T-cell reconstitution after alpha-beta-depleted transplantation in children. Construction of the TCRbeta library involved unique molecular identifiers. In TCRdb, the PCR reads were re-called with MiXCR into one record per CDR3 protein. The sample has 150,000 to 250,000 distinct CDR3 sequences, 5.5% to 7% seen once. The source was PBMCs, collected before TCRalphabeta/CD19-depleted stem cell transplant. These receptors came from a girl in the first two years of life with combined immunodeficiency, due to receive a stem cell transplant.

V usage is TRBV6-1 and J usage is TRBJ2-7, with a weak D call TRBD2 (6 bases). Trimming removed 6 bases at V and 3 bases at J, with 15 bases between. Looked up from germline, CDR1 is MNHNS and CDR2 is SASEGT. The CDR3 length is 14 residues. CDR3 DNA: TGTGCCAGCAGCCTAGGTCCGGGGGACTACGAGCAGTACTTC. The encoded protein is CASSLGPGDYEQYF.

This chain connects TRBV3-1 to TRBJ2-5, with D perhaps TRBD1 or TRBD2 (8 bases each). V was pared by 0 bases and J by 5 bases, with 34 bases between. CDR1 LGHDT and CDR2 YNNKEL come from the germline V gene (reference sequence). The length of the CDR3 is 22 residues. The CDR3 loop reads CASSQDTEDRVQSGSWRETQYF. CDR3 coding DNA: TGTGCCAGCAGCCAAGATACCGAGGACAGGGTCCAGAGCGGGAGTTGGCGTGAGACCCAGTACTTC.

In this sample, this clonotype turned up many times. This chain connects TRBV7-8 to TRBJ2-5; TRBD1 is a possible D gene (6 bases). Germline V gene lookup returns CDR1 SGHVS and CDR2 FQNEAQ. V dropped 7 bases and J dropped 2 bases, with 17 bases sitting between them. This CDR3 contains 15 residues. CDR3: CASTISTGNQETQYF. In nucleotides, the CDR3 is TGTGCCAGCACCATCAGTACAGGGAATCAAGAGACCCAGTACTTC.

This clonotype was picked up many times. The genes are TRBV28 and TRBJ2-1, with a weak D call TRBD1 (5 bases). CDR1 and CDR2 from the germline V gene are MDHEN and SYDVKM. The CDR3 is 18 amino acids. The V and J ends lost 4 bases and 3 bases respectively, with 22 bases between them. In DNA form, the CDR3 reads TGTGCCAGCAGTTACACCAGGGATGGCACCCGGATCTACAATGAGCAGTTCTTC. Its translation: CASSYTRDGTRIYNEQFF.

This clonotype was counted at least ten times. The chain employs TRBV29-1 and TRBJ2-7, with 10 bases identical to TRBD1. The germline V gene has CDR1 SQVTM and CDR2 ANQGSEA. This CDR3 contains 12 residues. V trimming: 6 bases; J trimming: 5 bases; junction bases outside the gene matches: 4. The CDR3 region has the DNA TGCAGCGTCGGGACAGGGGTGCACGAGCAGTACTTC. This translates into CSVGTGVHEQYF.

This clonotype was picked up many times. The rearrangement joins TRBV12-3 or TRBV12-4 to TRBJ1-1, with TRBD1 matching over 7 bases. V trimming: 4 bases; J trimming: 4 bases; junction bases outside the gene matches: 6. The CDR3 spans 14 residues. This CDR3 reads CASSSRGRGTEAFF. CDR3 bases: TGTGCCAGCAGTTCCAGGGGGAGGGGCACTGAAGCTTTCTTT.

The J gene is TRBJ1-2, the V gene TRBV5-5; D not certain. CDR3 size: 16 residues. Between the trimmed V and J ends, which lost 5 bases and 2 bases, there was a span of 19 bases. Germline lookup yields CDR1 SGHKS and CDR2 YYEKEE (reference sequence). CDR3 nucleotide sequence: TGTGCCAGCAGTCCCTGGGTAGGAGAGCCGAACTATGGCTACACCTTC. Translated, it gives CASSPWVGEPNYGYTF.

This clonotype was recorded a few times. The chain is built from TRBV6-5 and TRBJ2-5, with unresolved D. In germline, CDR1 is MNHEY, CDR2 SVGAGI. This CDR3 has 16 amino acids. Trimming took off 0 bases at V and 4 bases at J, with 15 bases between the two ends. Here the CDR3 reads CASSYSSSLVGETQYF. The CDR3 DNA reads TGTGCCAGCAGTTACTCGTCATCCTTGGTCGGAGAGACCCAGTACTTC.

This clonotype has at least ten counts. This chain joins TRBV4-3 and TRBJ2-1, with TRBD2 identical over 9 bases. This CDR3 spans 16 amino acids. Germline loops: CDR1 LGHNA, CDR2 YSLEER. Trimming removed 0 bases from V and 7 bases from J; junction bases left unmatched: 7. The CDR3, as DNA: TGCGCCAGCAGCCAAGACTCGCTAGCGGGATCAAATGAGCAGTTCTTC. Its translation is CASSQDSLAGSNEQFF.

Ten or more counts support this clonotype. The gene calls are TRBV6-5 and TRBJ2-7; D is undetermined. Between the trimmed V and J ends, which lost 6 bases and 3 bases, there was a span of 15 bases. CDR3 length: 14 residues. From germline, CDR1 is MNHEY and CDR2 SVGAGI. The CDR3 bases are TGTGCCAGCAGCACGTGGGAAGCCAACTACGAGCAGTACTTC. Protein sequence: CASSTWEANYEQYF.

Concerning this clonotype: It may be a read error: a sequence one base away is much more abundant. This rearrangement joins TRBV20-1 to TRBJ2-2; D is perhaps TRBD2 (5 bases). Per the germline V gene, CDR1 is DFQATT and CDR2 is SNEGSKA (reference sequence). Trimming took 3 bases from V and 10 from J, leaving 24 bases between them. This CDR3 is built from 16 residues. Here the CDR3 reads CSASRGLAGRNEELFF. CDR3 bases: TGCAGTGCTAGTCGTGGGCTAGCCGGGCGGAACGAGGAGCTGTTTTTT.

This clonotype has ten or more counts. CDR3 DNA: TGTGCCACCAGGCCTAGCGGGGGGGCCACCAAGGACAATGAGCAGTTCTTC. Its protein product is CATRPSGGATKDNEQFF. This chain uses TRBV15 with TRBJ2-1, with 12 nucleotides matching TRBD2. The CDR3 length is 17 residues. Per germline, CDR1 LNHNV and CDR2 YYDKDF (reference sequence). V shed 6 bases and J 5 bases; nucleotides not matched to a gene: 11.

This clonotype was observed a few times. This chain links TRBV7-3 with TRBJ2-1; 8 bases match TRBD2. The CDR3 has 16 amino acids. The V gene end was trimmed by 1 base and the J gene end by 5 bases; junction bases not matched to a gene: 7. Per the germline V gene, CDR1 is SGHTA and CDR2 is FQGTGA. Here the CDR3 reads CASSLIRREANNEQFF. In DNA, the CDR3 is TGTGCCAGCAGCTTAATCAGGCGGGAGGCCAACAATGAGCAGTTCTTC. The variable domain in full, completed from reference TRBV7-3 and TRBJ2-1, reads GAGVSQTPSNKVTEKGKYVELRCDPISGHTALYWYRQSLGQGPEFLIYFQGTGAADDSGLPNDRFFAVRPEGSVSTLKIQRTERGDSAVYLCASSLIRREANNEQFFGPGTRLTVL.

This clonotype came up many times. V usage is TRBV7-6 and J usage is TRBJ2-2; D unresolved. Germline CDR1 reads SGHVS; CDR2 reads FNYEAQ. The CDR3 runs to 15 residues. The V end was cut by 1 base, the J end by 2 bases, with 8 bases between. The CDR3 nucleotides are TGTGCCAGCAGCTTAGGAGGTCATAACACCGGGGAGCTGTTTTTT. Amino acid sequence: CASSLGGHNTGELFF.

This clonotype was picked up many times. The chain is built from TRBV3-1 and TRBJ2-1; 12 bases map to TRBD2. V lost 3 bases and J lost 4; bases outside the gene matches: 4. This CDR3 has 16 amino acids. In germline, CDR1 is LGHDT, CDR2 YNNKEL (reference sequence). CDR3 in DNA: TGTGCCAGCAGCCACCCCGGACTAGCGGGATACAATGAGCAGTTCTTC. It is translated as CASSHPGLAGYNEQFF.

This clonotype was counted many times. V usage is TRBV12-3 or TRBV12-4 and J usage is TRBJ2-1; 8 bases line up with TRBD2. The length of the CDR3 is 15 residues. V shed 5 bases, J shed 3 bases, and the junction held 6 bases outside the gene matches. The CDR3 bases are TGTGCCAGCAGTCCCGGGGGGGAGATCTACAATGAGCAGTTCTTC. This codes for CASSPGGEIYNEQFF.

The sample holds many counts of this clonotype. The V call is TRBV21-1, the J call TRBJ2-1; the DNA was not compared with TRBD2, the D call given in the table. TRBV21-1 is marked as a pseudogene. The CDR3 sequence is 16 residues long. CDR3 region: CASSNCPQREELVQFF. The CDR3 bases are TGTGCCAGCAGCAATTGTCCCCAGCGGGAGGAATTAGTGCAGTTCTTC.

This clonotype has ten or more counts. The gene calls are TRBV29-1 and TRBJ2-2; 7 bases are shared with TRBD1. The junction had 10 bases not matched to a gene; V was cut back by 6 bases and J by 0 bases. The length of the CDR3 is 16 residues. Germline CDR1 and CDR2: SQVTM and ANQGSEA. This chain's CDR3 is CSVRQGRTSNTGELFF. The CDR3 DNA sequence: TGCAGCGTGAGACAGGGAAGGACTTCGAACACCGGGGAGCTGTTTTTT.

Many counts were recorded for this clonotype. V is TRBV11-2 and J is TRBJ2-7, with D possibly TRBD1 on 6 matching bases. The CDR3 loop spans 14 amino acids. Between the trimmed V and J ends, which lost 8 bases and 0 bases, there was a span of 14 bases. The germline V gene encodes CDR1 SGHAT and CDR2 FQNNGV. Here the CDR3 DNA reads TGTGCCAGCGCGGAGCAGGGGAGCTCCTACGAGCAGTACTTC. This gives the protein CASAEQGSSYEQYF.

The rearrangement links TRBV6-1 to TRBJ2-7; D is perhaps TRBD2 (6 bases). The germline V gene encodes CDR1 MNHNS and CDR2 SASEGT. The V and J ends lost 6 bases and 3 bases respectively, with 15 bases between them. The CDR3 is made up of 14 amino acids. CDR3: CASRNWDGSYEQYF. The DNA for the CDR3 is TGTGCCAGCAGAAACTGGGACGGGAGCTACGAGCAGTACTTC.

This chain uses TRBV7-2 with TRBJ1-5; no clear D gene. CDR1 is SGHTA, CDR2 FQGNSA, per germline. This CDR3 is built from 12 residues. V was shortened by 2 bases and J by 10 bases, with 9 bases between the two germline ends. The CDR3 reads CASSLPTGPQHF. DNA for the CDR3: TGTGCCAGCAGCTTACCCACCGGACCCCAGCATTTT.

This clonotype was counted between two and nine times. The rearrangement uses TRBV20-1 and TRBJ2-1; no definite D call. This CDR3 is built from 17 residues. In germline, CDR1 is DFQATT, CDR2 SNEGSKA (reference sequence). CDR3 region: CCAFSGTLRSSYNEQFF. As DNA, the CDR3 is TGCTGCGCCTTTTCGGGCACGCTTAGGAGCTCCTACAATGAGCAGTTCTTC.

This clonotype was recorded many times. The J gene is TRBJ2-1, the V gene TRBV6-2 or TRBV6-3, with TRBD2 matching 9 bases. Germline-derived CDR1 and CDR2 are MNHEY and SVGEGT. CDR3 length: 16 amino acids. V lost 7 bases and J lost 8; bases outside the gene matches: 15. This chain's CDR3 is CASIDLAGIGRHEQFF. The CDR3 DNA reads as TGTGCCAGCATAGATCTAGCGGGGATCGGAAGGCATGAGCAGTTCTTC.

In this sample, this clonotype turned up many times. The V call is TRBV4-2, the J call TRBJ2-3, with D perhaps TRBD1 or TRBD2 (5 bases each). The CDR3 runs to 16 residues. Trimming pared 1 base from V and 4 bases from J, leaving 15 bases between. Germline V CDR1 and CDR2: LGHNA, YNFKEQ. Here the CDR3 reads CASSQGGGRDPDTQYF. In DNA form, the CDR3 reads TGTGCCAGCAGCCAAGGGGGTGGCAGGGACCCAGATACGCAGTATTTT.

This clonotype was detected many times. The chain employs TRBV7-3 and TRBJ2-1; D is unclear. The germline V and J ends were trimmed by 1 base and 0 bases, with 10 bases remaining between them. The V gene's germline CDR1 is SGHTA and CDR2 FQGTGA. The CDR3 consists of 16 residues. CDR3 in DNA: TGTGCCAGCAGCTTAATAGGGCCTTACTCCTACAATGAGCAGTTCTTC. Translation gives CASSLIGPYSYNEQFF.

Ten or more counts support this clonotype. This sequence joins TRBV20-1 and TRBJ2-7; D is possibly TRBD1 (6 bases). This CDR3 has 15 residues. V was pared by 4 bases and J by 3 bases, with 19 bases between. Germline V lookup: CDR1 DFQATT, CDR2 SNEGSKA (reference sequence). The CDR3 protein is CSATPRTASFYEQYF. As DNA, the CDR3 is TGCAGTGCTACCCCTCGGACAGCGAGTTTCTACGAGCAGTACTTC.

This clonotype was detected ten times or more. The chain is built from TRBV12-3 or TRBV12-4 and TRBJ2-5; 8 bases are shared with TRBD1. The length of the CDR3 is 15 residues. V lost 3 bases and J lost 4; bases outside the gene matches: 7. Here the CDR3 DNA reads TGTGCCAGCAGTTTTCAGGGGGCGCTACGAGAGACCCAGTACTTC. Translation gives CASSFQGALRETQYF.

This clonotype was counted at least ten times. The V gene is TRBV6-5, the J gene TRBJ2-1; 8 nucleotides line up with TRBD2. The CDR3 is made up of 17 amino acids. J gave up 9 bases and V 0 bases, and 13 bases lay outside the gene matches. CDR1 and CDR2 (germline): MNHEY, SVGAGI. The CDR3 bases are TGTGCCAGCAGTTACTCGTTTGGGGGACTAGTTACCGGTGAGCAGTTCTTC. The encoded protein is CASSYSFGGLVTGEQFF.

The CDR3 is CASSPQGSEQFF. CDR3 nucleotide sequence: TGTGCCAGCAGTCCCCAGGGGTCCGAGCAGTTCTTC. The genes are TRBV12-3 or TRBV12-4 and TRBJ2-1, with D possibly being TRBD1 (6 bases). This CDR3 contains 12 residues. Deletions cut 5 bases from V and 10 bases from J, with 12 bases between.

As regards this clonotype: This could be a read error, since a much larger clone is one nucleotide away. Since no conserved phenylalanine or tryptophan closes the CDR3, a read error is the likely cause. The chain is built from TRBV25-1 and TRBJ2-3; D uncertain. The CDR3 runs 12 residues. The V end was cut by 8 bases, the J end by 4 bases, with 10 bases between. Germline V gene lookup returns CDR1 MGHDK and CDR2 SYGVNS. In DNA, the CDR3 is TGTGCCAGCGCCCTAGAGTCAGATACGCAGTATTCT. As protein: CASALESDTQYS.